This record covers a single T cell receptor (beta chain). The time point: cycle 4 day 1 (C4D1), after less than 7 weeks of nivolumab. In every patient, relapse followed autologous stem cell transplantation, while exposure to brentuximab vedotin differed. The J segment lost 4 bases and the V segment lost 4 bases, leaving 6 bases of the junction unmatched. CDR1 and CDR2 (germline): SGDLS, YYNGEE. This CDR3 is built from 14 residues. This sample was taken from a study of PD-1 blockade in classical Hodgkin lymphoma. The assay was immunoSEQ multiplex PCR, and TCRdb's table has in-frame clones only and misses some. The sample yields tens of thousands of clones, less than 95% seen once.

The TCR comes from a human donor with classical Hodgkin lymphoma. The V gene is TRBV9, the J gene TRBJ1-2, with 8 nucleotides matching TRBD1. The sample in question was peripheral blood mononuclear cells (PBMCs), obtained before the fourth cycle of nivolumab. The CDR3 reads CASSTSGGGYGYTF. The CDR3 nucleotides are TGTGCCAGCAGCACCTCAGGGGGCGGCTATGGCTACACCTTC.